The T cell receptor (beta chain) described here comes from a study of blood T cell repertoires in COVID-19. Data came from immunoSEQ multiplex PCR; TCRdb stores just in-frame clones and leaves some out. The repertoire holds approximately 280,000 clones, with around 86% as singletons. Germline assignment: CDR1 SGHRS and CDR2 YFSETQ. This CDR3 region has 14 residues. Trimming removed 4 bases at V and 5 bases at J, with 15 bases between. The chain combines TRBV5-1 with TRBJ2-5, with D possibly matching TRBD2 (6 bases). Sequencing was done on a sample of PBMCs or T cells enriched from blood (not recorded which). The receptor was isolated from a woman aged 18 to 35 who had recovered from COVID-19. The CDR3 loop is CASSPGGASETQYF. CDR3 DNA: TGCGCCAGCAGCCCTGGCGGGGCGTCTGAGACCCAGTACTTC.